Sequencing of this T cell receptor (beta chain) was carried out in a study of T cell changes during pregnancy in multiple sclerosis. The data were produced by immunoSEQ multiplex PCR, yet TCRdb's version contains in-frame clones alone and is incomplete. The data contain roughly 51,000 clones, 94% of them singletons. The length of the CDR3 is 13 residues. Germline V gives CDR1 SGDLS, CDR2 YYNGEE. The ends lost 4 bases at V and 9 bases at J; junction bases unmatched: 7. Sequencing used CD8+ T cells from peripheral blood mononuclear cells, obtained before pregnancy. The V gene is TRBV9, the J gene TRBJ2-4, with TRBD1 identical over 7 bases. The source of this sequence is a female donor with multiple sclerosis, enrolled in a pregnancy study. CDR3 sequence: CASSSRTGIIQYF. The CDR3 DNA follows: TGTGCCAGCAGCTCAAGGACAGGTATCATTCAGTACTTC.